The source of this T cell receptor (beta chain) is a study of CD8+ T cells in alopecia areata. Whole-study findings and limits: Higher clonality was seen in lesional scalp than in normal scalp, especially in alopecia totalis/universalis.

Alopecia areata patients provided lesional scalp punch biopsies and peripheral blood. In each case, RNA was isolated and then reverse transcribed into cDNA as the sequencing template. Method: immunoSEQ multiplex PCR; TCRdb's copy keeps in-frame clones and lacks some. The table records 98,000 or so clones, roughly 55% of them present only once. In the case of this clone: The target antigen is unknown.

This CDR3 is built from 14 residues. Per germline, CDR1 MNHEY and CDR2 SMNVEV (reference sequence). The clonotype was recovered from a human donor with alopecia areata. The rearrangement links TRBV27 to TRBJ2-5; the D gene could be TRBD1 or TRBD2 (5 bases each). Judging by the DNA end, TRBJ2-7 fits better; the J call may be wrong. The sequenced sample consisted of NKG2D-low CD8+ T cells sorted from blood. The CDR3 DNA is TGTGCCAGCAGTTTATCCACATTAGGGACCGAGCAGTACTTC. Encoded protein: CASSLSTLGTEQYF.